This T cell receptor beta chain was retrieved from a study of blood T cell repertoires in COVID-19. The CDR3 runs 12 residues. With 4 bases clipped from V and 8 bases from J, the junction kept 2 bases outside the gene matches. Germline V lookup: CDR1 SEHNR, CDR2 FQNEAQ (reference sequence). There are a few counts of this clone. Sequencing was performed with immunoSEQ multiplex PCR; in TCRdb, only in-frame clones are kept and a portion is missing. The data contain some 100,000 clones, roughly 82% of them singletons. The V and J genes are TRBV7-9 and TRBJ1-2, with 9 bases lining up with TRBD1. Source material: peripheral blood. This TCR was sampled from a woman of 80 years or more with active or convalescent COVID-19. The DNA for the CDR3 is TGTGCCAGCAGCTGGGACAGGGAAGGCTACACCTTC. Protein product: CASSWDREGYTF.